This passage covers 6 T cell receptor beta chains from one sample sequenced in a study of shared clonotypes between healthy human individuals. Measured with immunoSEQ multiplex PCR; TCRdb has only the in-frame clones, and not every one. The table has 2 million to 2.5 million clones, 90% to 95% seen once. Material for sequencing was naive CD4+ T cells sorted from blood. As for subset: CD45RA+ positively selected. The receptors were gathered from a man in his late teens or twenties in good health.

The chain combines TRBV9 with TRBJ2-1; D is perhaps TRBD1 or TRBD2 (5 bases each). The CDR3 is made up of 12 amino acids. V was clipped by 2 bases and J by 15 bases, with 15 bases between them. Germline V lookup: CDR1 SGDLS, CDR2 YYNGEE. CDR3 residues: CASSVGDQARFF. As DNA, the CDR3 is TGTGCCAGCAGCGTGGGGGACCAAGCTCGGTTCTTC.

This chain connects TRBV5-6 to TRBJ2-3; D call uncertain. V was shortened by 4 bases and J by 6 bases, with 15 bases between the two germline ends. Per germline, CDR1 SGHDT and CDR2 YYEEEE. This CDR3 is 14 amino acids long. The CDR3 nucleotides are TGTGCCAGCAGCCAAACAATTGGACCGGATACGCAGTATTTT. Its translation is CASSQTIGPDTQYF. The whole variable domain, filled in from reference TRBV5-6 and TRBJ2-3, reads DAGVTQSPTHLIKTRGQQVTLRCSPKSGHDTVSWYQQALGQGPQFIFQYYEEEERQRGNFPDRFSGHQFPNYSSELNVNALLLGDSALYLCASSQTIGPDTQYFGPGTRLTVL.

This rearrangement joins TRBV25-1 to TRBJ1-1, with D perhaps TRBD1 (5 bases). V lost 8 bases and J lost 6, with 16 bases in between. Germline loops: CDR1 MGHDK, CDR2 SYGVNS. The CDR3 covers 13 residues. CDR3 in DNA: TGTGCCAGCCGGACAATCGGGGACTCTGAAGCTTTCTTT. It specifies CASRTIGDSEAFF.

V usage is TRBV7-6 and J usage is TRBJ2-3, with 10 bases identical to TRBD2. The CDR3 has 17 residues. The V and J ends lost 3 bases and 1 base, in that order; junction bases with no gene match: 7. The germline V gene encodes CDR1 SGHVS and CDR2 FNYEAQ. The CDR3 DNA sequence: TGTGCCAGCAGCTTTCTTCCCGGGACTAGCGGCACAGATACGCAGTATTTT. This translates into CASSFLPGTSGTDTQYF.

This rearrangement joins TRBV4-2 to TRBJ1-3, with 10 bases lining up with TRBD1. There are 17 residues in the CDR3. CDR1 LGHNA and CDR2 YNFKEQ come from the germline V gene. V was pared by 0 bases and J by 4 bases, with 6 bases of the junction left unmatched. Here the CDR3 reads CASSQDLTGGLGNTIYF. The DNA of the CDR3 is TGTGCCAGCAGCCAAGATCTGACAGGGGGCTTGGGAAACACCATATATTTT.

This chain connects TRBV25-1 to TRBJ1-1; possible D gene TRBD1, 6 bases. The length of the CDR3 is 13 residues. Trimming cost V 1 base and J 4 bases, with 7 bases left between them. Germline V gives CDR1 MGHDK, CDR2 SYGVNS. This CDR3 reads CASSESRGTEAFF. The DNA for the CDR3 is TGTGCCAGCAGTGAATCCAGGGGCACTGAAGCTTTCTTT. The full variable domain, with the rest looked up from reference TRBV25-1 and TRBJ1-1, is EADIYQTPRYLVIGTGKKITLECSQTMGHDKMYWYQQDPGMELHLIHYSYGVNSTEKGDLSSESTVSRIRTEHFPLTLESARPSHTSQYLCASSESRGTEAFFGQGTRLTVV.